A selection of T cell receptor beta chains follows, all from one sample in a study of blood T cell repertoires in COVID-19. Clones were sequenced by immunoSEQ multiplex PCR, and TCRdb holds only the in-frame ones, with some missing. The table shows around 170,000 clones, with 88% occurring only once. What was sequenced was peripheral blood. The receptors derive from a man in his fifties or sixties with acute or convalescent COVID-19. The CDR3 runs from the conserved cysteine through the conserved F or W. The D gene is left open where the match is weak. The listing skips clone size in some rows; elsewhere it reads once, few, many or a size class.

J	V	size	D	CDR3	DNA
TRBJ1-2	TRBV6-2/TRBV6-3	NA	NA	CASSYSPLEGYTF	TGTGCCAGCAGTTACTCGCCCTTAGAGGGCTACACCTTC
TRBJ1-6	TRBV25-1	NA	TRBD1	CASSAGTGDNSPLHF	TGTGCCAGCAGTGCCGGGACAGGGGATAATTCACCCCTCCACTTT
TRBJ2-3	TRBV5-1	NA	TRBD2	CASSLARLAGGGTDTQYF	TGCGCCAGCAGCTTGGCCCGTCTAGCGGGAGGAGGCACAGATACGCAGTATTTT
TRBJ1-6	TRBV5-1	NA	NA	CASSLVGPAYNSPLHF	TGCGCCAGCAGCTTGGTGGGGCCAGCTTATAATTCACCCCTCCACTTT
TRBJ1-1	TRBV6-5	NA	NA	CASSYRAEAFF	TGTGCCAGCAGTTACCGAGCTGAAGCTTTCTTT
TRBJ2-5	TRBV29-1	NA	TRBD1	CSVARDRGKETQYF	TGCAGCGTTGCCAGGGACAGGGGGAAAGAGACCCAGTACTTC
TRBJ1-1	TRBV18	NA	NA	CASSLREDTEAFF	TGTGCCAGCTCACTCAGGGAGGACACTGAAGCTTTCTTT
TRBJ1-4	TRBV18	NA	TRBD1	CASSPTGTDLFF	TGTGCCAGCTCACCTACCGGGACAGACCTGTTTTTT
TRBJ1-1	TRBV2	NA	NA	CASSLTVGTEAFF	TGTGCCAGCAGCCTAACAGTAGGCACTGAAGCTTTCTTT
TRBJ2-7	TRBV4-2	once	TRBD2	CASSRGTSGRAGAYEQYF	TGTGCCAGCAGCCGAGGGACTAGCGGGAGGGCCGGGGCCTACGAGCAGTACTTC
TRBJ1-3	TRBV19	few	NA	CASMVQARDTIYF	TGTGCCAGTATGGTACAGGCTCGAGACACCATATATTTT
TRBJ2-2	TRBV6-5	once	TRBD1	CASSLTGRSNTGELFF	TGTGCCAGCAGTTTGACAGGGCGGTCGAACACCGGGGAGCTGTTTTTT
TRBJ2-1	TRBV24-1	NA	TRBD2	CATSDPTSRNNEQFF	TGTGCCACCAGTGACCCGACTAGCAGAAACAATGAGCAGTTCTTC
TRBJ2-3	TRBV19	NA	TRBD1	CASSITGDADTQYF	TGTGCCAGTAGTATAACAGGGGACGCAGATACGCAGTATTTT
TRBJ1-1	TRBV9	NA	NA	CASSPRHLNTEAFF	TGTGCCAGCAGCCCCCGACACCTGAACACTGAAGCTTTCTTT
TRBJ1-2	TRBV24-1	NA	TRBD1	CATSDPGQGSYGYTF	TGTGCCACCAGTGACCCCGGACAGGGAAGCTATGGCTACACCTTC
TRBJ1-2	TRBV5-1	NA	TRBD1	CASSFTMTGIYGYTF	TGCGCCAGCAGCTTCACCATGACAGGGATCTATGGCTACACCTTC
TRBJ1-2	TRBV24-1	NA	NA	CATSDGAGYTF	TGTGCCACCAGTGACGGTGCGGGCTACACCTTC
TRBJ2-5	TRBV27	NA	TRBD1	CASSLSGTGDETQYF	TGTGCCAGCAGTCTGTCCGGGACAGGGGACGAGACCCAGTACTTC
TRBJ2-3	TRBV5-1	NA	TRBD2	CASSSGLAGSTDTQYF	TGCGCCAGCAGCTCTGGACTAGCGGGGTCCACAGATACGCAGTATTTT
TRBJ1-2	TRBV6-2/TRBV6-3	NA	TRBD1	CASSFSNRGSGYTF	TGTGCCAGCAGTTTTTCCAACAGGGGAAGCGGCTACACCTTC
TRBJ1-3	TRBV7-9	NA	NA	CASSTGSNSGNTIYF	TGTGCCAGCAGCACCGGGTCAAACTCTGGAAACACCATATATTTT
TRBJ2-6	TRBV18	NA	TRBD2	CASSPVLAGGAGANVLTF	TGTGCCAGCTCACCGGTGCTAGCGGGAGGCGCTGGGGCCAACGTCCTGACTTTC
TRBJ1-2	TRBV5-4	NA	NA	CASSTYRDGYGYTF	TGTGCCAGCAGCACATACAGGGACGGCTATGGCTACACCTTC
TRBJ1-1	TRBV27	NA	TRBD1	CASSLLQGARAFF	TGTGCCAGCAGTCTCCTCCAGGGGGCGAGAGCTTTCTTT
TRBJ1-5	TRBV6-4	NA	NA	CASSVDSNQPQHF	TGTGCCAGCAGTGTAGATAGCAATCAGCCCCAGCATTTT
TRBJ1-5	TRBV19	once	TRBD1	CATQEGQGRQPQHF	TGTGCCACCCAAGAGGGACAGGGGCGCCAGCCCCAGCATTTT
TRBJ1-5	TRBV10-3	NA	TRBD1	CAISSTGLDSNQPQHF	TGTGCCATCAGTTCGACAGGGCTTGATAGCAATCAGCCCCAGCATTTT
TRBJ2-1	TRBV7-9	once	NA	CASTPEGPNEQFF	TGTGCCAGCACCCCTGAGGGCCCCAATGAGCAGTTCTTC
TRBJ1-1	TRBV19	NA	NA	CASSIGPGTEAFF	TGTGCCAGTAGTATAGGTCCCGGGACAGAAGCTTTCTTT
TRBJ1-2	TRBV7-2	few	NA	CASSLDRQRYGYTF	TGTGCCAGCAGCTTAGATCGCCAGAGGTATGGCTACACCTTC
TRBJ2-2	TRBV5-4	NA	TRBD2	CASGLAGGLANTGELFF	TGTGCCAGCGGCCTAGCGGGGGGGCTCGCGAACACCGGGGAGCTGTTTTTT